This T cell receptor (beta chain) came from a study of T cell repertoires in cytomegalovirus infection. MiXCR was run by TCRdb on the reads, yielding one entry per CDR3 protein. The repertoire holds about 330,000 distinct CDR3 sequences, with approximately 35% as singletons. Note on this clonotype: Antigen unknown.

The sequencing used cultured PBMCs, collected from culture after CMV antigen stimulation. This TCR was recovered from a human donor in good health (CMV status not recorded). Some clones in this sample may be carry-over from other donors' samples.

The CDR3 nucleotides are TGTGCCAGTAGCCTGAGCGGGAGGTCTTTAATCGATGAGCAGTTCTTC. It is translated as CASSLSGRSLIDEQFF. The chain is built from TRBV19 and TRBJ2-1; 9 bases are shared with TRBD2. Losses at the gene ends were 6 bases for V and 8 bases for J; bases not matched to a gene: 14. The germline CDR1 and CDR2 sequences are LNHDA and SQIVND (reference sequence). This CDR3 is built from 16 residues.